This T cell receptor (beta chain) is from a study of blood T cell repertoires in COVID-19. Sequencing was performed with immunoSEQ multiplex PCR; in TCRdb, only in-frame clones are kept and a portion is missing. There are 200,000 to 250,000 clones in the sample; 82% occur only once, and around 3.3% lies in the top ten. Germline CDR1 reads MNHNS; CDR2 reads SASEGT. The CDR3 runs 16 residues. V was trimmed by 1 base and J by 1 base, leaving 13 bases between them. The clonotype was recovered from a woman older than 75 with acute or convalescent COVID-19. Sample: peripheral blood. The chain is built from TRBV6-1 and TRBJ1-1; unclear D gene. CDR3 DNA sequence: TGTGCCAGCAGTGAAGGGCCGGGAGCGGGGAACACTGAAGCTTTCTTT. Residues: CASSEGPGAGNTEAFF.